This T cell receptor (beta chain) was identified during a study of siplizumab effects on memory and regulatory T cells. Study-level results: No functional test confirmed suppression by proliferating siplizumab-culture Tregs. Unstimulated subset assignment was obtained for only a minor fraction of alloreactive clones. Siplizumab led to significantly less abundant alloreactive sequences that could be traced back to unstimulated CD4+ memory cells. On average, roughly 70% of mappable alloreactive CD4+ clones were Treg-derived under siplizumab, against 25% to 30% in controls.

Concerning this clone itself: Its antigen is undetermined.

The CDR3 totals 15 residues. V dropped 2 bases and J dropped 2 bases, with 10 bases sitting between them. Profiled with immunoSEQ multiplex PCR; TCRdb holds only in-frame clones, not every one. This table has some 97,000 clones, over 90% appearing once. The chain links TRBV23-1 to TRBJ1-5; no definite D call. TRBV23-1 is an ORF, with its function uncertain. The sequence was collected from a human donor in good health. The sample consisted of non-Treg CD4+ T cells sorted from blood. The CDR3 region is CASSQIWECNQPQHF. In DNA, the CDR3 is TGCGCCAGCAGTCAAATTTGGGAGTGCAATCAGCCCCAGCATTTT.